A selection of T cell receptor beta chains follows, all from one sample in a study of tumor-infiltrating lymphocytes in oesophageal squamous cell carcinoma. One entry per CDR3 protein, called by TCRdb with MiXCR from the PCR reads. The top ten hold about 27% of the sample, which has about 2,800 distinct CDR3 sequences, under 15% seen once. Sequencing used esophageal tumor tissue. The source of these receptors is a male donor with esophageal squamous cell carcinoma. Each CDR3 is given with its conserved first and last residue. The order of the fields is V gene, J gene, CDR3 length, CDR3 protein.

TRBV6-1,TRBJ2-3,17,CASAPIPGTMATDTQYF
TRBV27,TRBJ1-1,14,CASSSYRANTEAFF
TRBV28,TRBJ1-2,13,CASSLTGPYGYTF
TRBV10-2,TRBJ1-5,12,CARGAGNQPQHF
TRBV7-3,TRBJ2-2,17,CARSLGRQGADSGEVFF
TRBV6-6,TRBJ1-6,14,CASSYSTGGSPLHF
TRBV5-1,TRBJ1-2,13,CASSYTGEGGYTF
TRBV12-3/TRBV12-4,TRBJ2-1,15,CASSPPRGHHNEQFF
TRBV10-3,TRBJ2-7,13,CAISEPAAKGRYF
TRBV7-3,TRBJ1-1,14,CASSSQTGRTEAFF
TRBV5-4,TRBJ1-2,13,CASRSPGTTGYTF
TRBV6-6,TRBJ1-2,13,CASSYMENYGYTF
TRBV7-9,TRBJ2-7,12,CASSLDPSEQYF
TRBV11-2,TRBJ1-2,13,CASSLDRAGGYTF
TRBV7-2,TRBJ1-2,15,CASSLWTGGGYGYTF
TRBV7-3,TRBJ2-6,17,CASSRKGASSGANVLTF
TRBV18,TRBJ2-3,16,CASSLYRDVNTDTQYF
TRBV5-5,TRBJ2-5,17,CASRARRVQREQETQYF
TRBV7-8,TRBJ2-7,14,CASSLGSGHREEYF
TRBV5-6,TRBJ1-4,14,CASSFADYNEKLFF
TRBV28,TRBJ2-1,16,CASSSPGTSGDNEQFF
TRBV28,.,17,CASKPRQGAALSYEQYF
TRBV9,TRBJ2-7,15,CASSVVAREGDEQYF
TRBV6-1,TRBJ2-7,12,CASSQSSYEQYF
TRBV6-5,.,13,CASGRGGADEQFF
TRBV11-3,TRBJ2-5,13,CASALGAQETQYF
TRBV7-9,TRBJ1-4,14,CASSSTDRDEKLFF
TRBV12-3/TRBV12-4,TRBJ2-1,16,CASSYAGGARYNEQFF